The 20 T cell receptor beta chains below were found in one sample sequenced in a study of graft-versus-host responses after intestinal transplantation. Produced via immunoSEQ multiplex PCR; TCRdb's table is partial and in-frame only. The repertoire holds tens of thousands of clones, with 85% to 95% as singletons. These receptors are not linked to any known antigen. The sample consisted of unstimulated CD8+ T cells sorted from spleen or lymph node cells, taken before transplant. The receptors shown here come from a human donor who was the organ donor for an intestinal transplant.

This clone turned up a few times. The V and J genes are TRBV6-1 and TRBJ1-1; D might be TRBD1 (5 bases). V shed 1 base and J shed 4 bases, with 16 bases lying between them. CDR1 and CDR2 (germline): MNHNS, SASEGT. The CDR3 runs to 16 residues. As DNA, the CDR3 is TGTGCCAGCAGTGAAGAGATTCCGGACACGACCACTGAAGCTTTCTTT. This sequence encodes CASSEEIPDTTTEAFF.

The chain couples TRBV7-9 to TRBJ2-7, with D possibly being TRBD1 (6 bases). Deletions cut 6 bases from V and 5 bases from J, with 20 bases between. This CDR3 has 15 amino acids. Germline CDR1 and CDR2: SEHNR and FQNEAQ (reference sequence). CDR3 sequence reads: CASSWGGGLRDEQYF. The CDR3 nucleotides are TGTGCCAGCAGTTGGGGTGGGGGCCTACGAGACGAGCAGTACTTC.

The CDR3 spells CASSYQTASSNQPQHF. The CDR3 DNA sequence: TGTGCCAGCAGTTACCAGACAGCGAGTAGCAATCAGCCCCAGCATTTT. The chain joins TRBV6-5 to TRBJ1-5, with a weak D call TRBD1 (5 bases). This CDR3 has 16 residues. V dropped 2 bases and J dropped 0 bases, with 11 bases sitting between them. CDR1 is MNHEY and CDR2 is SVGAGI in the germline V gene.

This chain joins TRBV12-5 and TRBJ2-1; D is unclear. V was shortened by 2 bases and J by 0 bases, with 14 bases between the two germline ends. The germline V gene encodes CDR1 LGHNT and CDR2 FRNRAP. The CDR3 loop spans 17 amino acids. Here the CDR3 DNA reads TGTGCTAGTGGTTTGCATCCCCCCGAGAGCTCCTACAATGAGCAGTTCTTC. Translation: CASGLHPPESSYNEQFF.

V gene TRBV2 combines with J gene TRBJ1-5, with D unclear. This CDR3 has 14 residues. Deletions cut 7 bases from V and 3 bases from J, with 13 bases between. In germline, CDR1 is SNHLY, CDR2 FYNNEI. CDR3 bases: TGTGCCAGCACTGGGTTACAGCTCAATCAGCCCCAGCATTTT. Encoded protein: CASTGLQLNQPQHF. The entire variable domain, with the rest obtained from reference TRBV2 and TRBJ1-5, is as follows: EPEVTQTPSHQVTQMGQEVILRCVPISNHLYFYWYRQILGQKVEFLVSFYNNEISEKSEIFDDQFSVERPDGSNFTLKIRSTKLEDSAMYFCASTGLQLNQPQHFGDGTRLSIL.

J is TRBJ2-1 and V is TRBV7-3, with D uncertain. Deletions cut 3 bases from V and 9 bases from J, with 6 bases between. The CDR3 runs 11 residues. In germline, CDR1 is SGHTA, CDR2 FQGTGA. CDR3 sequence: CASSFGGEQFF. The CDR3 nucleotides are TGTGCCAGCAGCTTCGGCGGTGAGCAGTTCTTC.

This chain uses TRBV28 with TRBJ2-1; the match to TRBD2 covers 8 bases. This CDR3 comprises 16 residues. Germline values: CDR1 MDHEN, CDR2 SYDVKM. V was clipped by 6 bases and J by 2 bases; unmatched bases: 9. This CDR3 reads CASSYPTSGAYNEQFF. As DNA, the CDR3 is TGTGCCAGCAGCTACCCAACTAGCGGAGCCTACAATGAGCAGTTCTTC. Full variable domain (remainder filled in from reference TRBV28 and TRBJ2-1): DVKVTQSSRYLVKRTGEKVFLECVQDMDHENMFWYRQDPGLGLRLIYFSYDVKMKEKGDIPEGYSVSREKKERFSLILESASTNQTSMYLCASSYPTSGAYNEQFFGPGTRLTVL.

The genes are TRBV28 and TRBJ2-3; 9 nucleotides align to TRBD2. Germline V lookup: CDR1 MDHEN, CDR2 SYDVKM. This CDR3 spans 15 amino acids. V trimming: 5 bases; J trimming: 2 bases; junction bases outside the gene matches: 5. In DNA, the CDR3 is TGTGCCAGCAGTGTGCGGGAGGGGACCACAGATACGCAGTATTTT. Encoded protein: CASSVREGTTDTQYF. Looking up the rest from reference TRBV28 and TRBJ2-3 gives the full variable domain: DVKVTQSSRYLVKRTGEKVFLECVQDMDHENMFWYRQDPGLGLRLIYFSYDVKMKEKGDIPEGYSVSREKKERFSLILESASTNQTSMYLCASSVREGTTDTQYFGPGTRLTVL.

This rearrangement joins TRBV11-1 to TRBJ1-1, with 7 bases matching TRBD1. The V gene end was trimmed by 5 bases and the J gene end by 6 bases; junction bases not matched to a gene: 9. This CDR3 has 14 amino acids. Per the germline V gene, CDR1 is SGHAT and CDR2 is FQDESV (reference sequence). CDR3 in DNA: TGTGCCAGCAGCCCCCGTGGCAGGGGGTCTGAAGCTTTCTTT. Its translation: CASSPRGRGSEAFF.

The V call is TRBV6-1, the J call TRBJ2-7; D is perhaps TRBD1 (5 bases). Between the trimmed V and J ends, which lost 3 bases and 5 bases, there was a span of 14 bases. The CDR3 is 14 amino acids. The germline V gene has CDR1 MNHNS and CDR2 SASEGT. The CDR3 protein is CASSDSAGLDEQYF. The CDR3 DNA reads TGTGCCAGCAGTGATTCCGCAGGGCTCGACGAGCAGTACTTC.

Only a few counts were recorded for this clone. Compared with germline, one end of the junction differs, possibly owing to a read error. The V gene is TRBV30, the J gene TRBJ1-1; D ambiguous. Germline CDR1 GTSNPN, CDR2 SVGIG (reference sequence). CDR3 length equals 13 residues. This CDR3 is CAWSFLESTEAFF. The CDR3 nucleotides read TGTGCCTGGAGTTTCTTGGAGAGCACTGAGGCTTTCTTT.

CDR3 protein: CASSAVAGDTDTQYF. In DNA, the CDR3 is TGTGCCAGCAGTGCTGTAGCGGGGGACACAGATACGCAGTATTTT. V and J are TRBV6-5 and TRBJ2-3; TRBD2 matches 9 bases. V lost 5 bases and J lost 2; bases outside the gene matches: 5. This CDR3 spans 15 amino acids. The V gene's germline CDR1 is MNHEY and CDR2 SVGAGI.

Worth noting for this clone: At the DNA level, this CDR3 is encoded by other sequences in the same sample as well. The chain recombines TRBV30 with TRBJ2-2; TRBD2 matches at 11 bases. Germline-derived CDR1 and CDR2 are GTSNPN and SVGIG (reference sequence). The CDR3 spans 16 residues. The J segment lost 2 bases and the V segment lost 4 bases, leaving 6 bases of the junction unmatched. As DNA, the CDR3 is TGTGCCTGGAAGGGGCTAGCGGGGGGAAACACCGGGGAGCTGTTTTTT. It is translated as CAWKGLAGGNTGELFF.

The genes are TRBV11-3 and TRBJ2-1; TRBD2 is a possible D gene (6 bases). The CDR3 has 13 residues. In germline, CDR1 is SGHNT, CDR2 YENEEA. V was pared by 0 bases and J by 10 bases, with 10 bases between. The CDR3 bases are TGTGCCAGCAGCTTAGAGTGGGCGGGGGAGCAGTTCTTC. Its translation: CASSLEWAGEQFF.

V is TRBV5-1 and J is TRBJ1-2; D is unresolved. Trimming stripped 7 bases from V and 7 bases from J, with 20 bases between. This CDR3 is 14 amino acids long. Per germline, CDR1 SGHRS and CDR2 YFSETQ. The CDR3 protein is CASHHGFGNAGYTF. The CDR3 DNA reads as TGCGCCAGCCACCACGGGTTCGGGAATGCTGGCTACACCTTC. The full variable domain, completed using reference TRBV5-1 and TRBJ1-2, is KAGVTQTPRYLIKTRGQQVTLSCSPISGHRSVSWYQQTPGQGLQFLFEYFSETQRNKGNFPGRFSGRQFSNSRSEMNVSTLELGDSALYLCASHHGFGNAGYTFGSGTRLTVV.

J is TRBJ2-7 and V is TRBV5-6; D remains ambiguous. V lost 0 bases, J lost 5 bases, and 3 bases lay in between. This CDR3 spans 11 amino acids. Germline V gene sequence: CDR1 SGHDT, CDR2 YYEEEE. This chain's CDR3 is CASSLVNEQYF. Written as DNA, the CDR3 is TGTGCCAGCAGCTTGGTTAACGAGCAGTACTTC. Combining the CDR3 with reference TRBV5-6 and TRBJ2-7 gives the whole variable domain DAGVTQSPTHLIKTRGQQVTLRCSPKSGHDTVSWYQQALGQGPQFIFQYYEEEERQRGNFPDRFSGHQFPNYSSELNVNALLLGDSALYLCASSLVNEQYFGPGTRLTVT.

The chain couples TRBV7-3 to TRBJ2-1; 10 bases agree with TRBD2. The J segment lost 7 bases and the V segment lost 5 bases, leaving 8 bases of the junction unmatched. This CDR3 is built from 15 residues. Germline V gene sequence: CDR1 SGHTA, CDR2 FQGTGA. CDR3 sequence (DNA): TGTGCCAGCAGCCCAGCGGGAGGGCCGGTAAATGAGCAGTTCTTC. Translating gives CASSPAGGPVNEQFF. Drawing the rest from reference TRBV7-3 and TRBJ2-1, the complete variable domain is GAGVSQTPSNKVTEKGKYVELRCDPISGHTALYWYRQSLGQGPEFLIYFQGTGAADDSGLPNDRFFAVRPEGSVSTLKIQRTERGDSAVYLCASSPAGGPVNEQFFGPGTRLTVL.

The chain has TRBV4-1 and TRBJ1-2; D not certain. V dropped 4 bases and J dropped 0 bases, with 18 bases sitting between them. The CDR3 has 17 amino acids. The germline V gene encodes CDR1 MGHRA and CDR2 YSYEKL. This CDR3 reads CASSLFWATASNYGYTF. As DNA, the CDR3 is TGCGCCAGCAGCCTTTTTTGGGCCACAGCTTCTAACTATGGCTACACCTTC.

The gene calls are TRBV7-9 and TRBJ1-5; TRBD1 agrees at 8 bases. J gave up 7 bases and V 4 bases, and 9 bases lay outside the gene matches. This CDR3 spans 15 amino acids. Germline values: CDR1 SEHNR, CDR2 FQNEAQ (reference sequence). In DNA form, the CDR3 reads TGTGCCAGCAGCTCCGACCAGACAGGGGTGCAGCCCCAGCATTTT. It codes for CASSSDQTGVQPQHF.

The gene calls are TRBV18 and TRBJ1-3; tentatively, D is TRBD1 (5 bases). Trimming pared 0 bases from V and 1 base from J, leaving 13 bases between. The CDR3 has 17 amino acids. Germline CDR1 KGHSH, CDR2 LQKENI. The DNA of the CDR3 is TGTGCCAGCTCACCACCGAGGGGACTGGGGTCTGGAAACACCATATATTTT. It is translated as CASSPPRGLGSGNTIYF.